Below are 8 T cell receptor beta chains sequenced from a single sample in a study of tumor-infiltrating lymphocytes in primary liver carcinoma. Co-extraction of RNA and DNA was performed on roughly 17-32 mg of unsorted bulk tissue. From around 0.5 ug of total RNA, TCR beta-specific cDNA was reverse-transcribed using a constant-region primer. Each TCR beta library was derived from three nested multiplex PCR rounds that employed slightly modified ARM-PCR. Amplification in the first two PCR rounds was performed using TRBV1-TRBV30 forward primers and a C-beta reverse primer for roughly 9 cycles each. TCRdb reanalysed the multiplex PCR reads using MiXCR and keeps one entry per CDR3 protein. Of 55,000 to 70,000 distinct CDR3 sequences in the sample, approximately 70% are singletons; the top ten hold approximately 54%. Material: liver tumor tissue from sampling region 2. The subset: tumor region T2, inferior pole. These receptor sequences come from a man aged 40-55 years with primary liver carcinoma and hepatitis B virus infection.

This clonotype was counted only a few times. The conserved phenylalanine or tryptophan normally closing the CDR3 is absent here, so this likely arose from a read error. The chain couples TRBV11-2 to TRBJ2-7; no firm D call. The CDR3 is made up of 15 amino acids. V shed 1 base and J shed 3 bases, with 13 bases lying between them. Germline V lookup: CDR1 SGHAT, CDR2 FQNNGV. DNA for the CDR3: TGTGCCAGCAGCTTAGTAACCGTGGGGATCTACGAGCAGTACCTC. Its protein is CASSLVTVGIYEQYL.

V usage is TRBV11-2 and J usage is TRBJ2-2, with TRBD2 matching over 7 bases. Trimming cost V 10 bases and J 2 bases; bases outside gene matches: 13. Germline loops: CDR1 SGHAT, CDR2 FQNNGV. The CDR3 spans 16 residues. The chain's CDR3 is CANNRTSAVNTGELFF. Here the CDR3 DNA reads TGTGCCAACAACCGTACTAGCGCGGTAAACACCGGGGAGCTGTTTTTT. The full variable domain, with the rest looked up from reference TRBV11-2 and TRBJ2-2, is EAGVAQSPRYKIIEKRQSVAFWCNPISGHATLYWYQQILGQGPKLLIQFQNNGVVDDSQLPKDRFSAERLKGVDSTLKIQPAKLEDSAVYLCANNRTSAVNTGELFFGEGSRLTVL.

The CDR3 DNA sequence: TGTGCCAGCAGCCAAACTCCTGGCGGGAGGAAGAGACCCCTGTACTTC. It codes for CASSQTPGGRKRPLYF. The chain links TRBV11-2 to TRBJ2-5; TRBD2 matches 8 bases. The germline V gene encodes CDR1 SGHAT and CDR2 FQNNGV. This CDR3 has 16 amino acids. V trimming: 5 bases; J trimming: 13 bases; junction bases outside the gene matches: 21.

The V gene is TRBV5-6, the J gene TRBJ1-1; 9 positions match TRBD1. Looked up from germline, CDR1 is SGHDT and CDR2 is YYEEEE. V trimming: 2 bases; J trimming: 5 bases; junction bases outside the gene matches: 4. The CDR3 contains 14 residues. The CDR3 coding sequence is TGTGCCAGCAGCTTAGGGGACAGGGTAACTGAAGCTTTCTTT. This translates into CASSLGDRVTEAFF.

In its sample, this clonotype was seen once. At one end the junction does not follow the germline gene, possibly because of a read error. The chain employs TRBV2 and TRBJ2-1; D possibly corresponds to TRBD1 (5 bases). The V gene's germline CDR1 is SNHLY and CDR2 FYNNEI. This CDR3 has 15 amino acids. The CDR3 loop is CASSQGKSSYNEHFF. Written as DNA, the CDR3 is TGTGCCAGTAGTCAGGGCAAAAGCTCCTACAATGAGCATTTCTTC. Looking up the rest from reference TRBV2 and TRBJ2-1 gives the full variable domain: EPEVTQTPSHQVTQMGQEVILRCVPISNHLYFYWYRQILGQKVEFLVSFYNNEISEKSEIFDDQFSVERPDGSNFTLKIRSTKLEDSAMYFCASSQGKSSYNEHFFGPGTRLTVL.

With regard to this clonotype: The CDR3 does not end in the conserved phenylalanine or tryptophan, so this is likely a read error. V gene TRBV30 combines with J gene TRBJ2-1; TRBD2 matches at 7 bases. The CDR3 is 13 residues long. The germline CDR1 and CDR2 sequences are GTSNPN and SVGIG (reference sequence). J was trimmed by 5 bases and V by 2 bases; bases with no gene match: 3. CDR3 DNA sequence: TGTGCCTGGAGTCTCAGCGGGAACAATGAGCAGTTCCTC. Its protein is CAWSLSGNNEQFL.

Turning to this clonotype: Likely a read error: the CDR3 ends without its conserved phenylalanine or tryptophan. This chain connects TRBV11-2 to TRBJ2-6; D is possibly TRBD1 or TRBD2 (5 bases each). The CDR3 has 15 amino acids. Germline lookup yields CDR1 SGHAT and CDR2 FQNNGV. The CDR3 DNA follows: TGTGCCACCCAGCGGCCGCGCTCTGGGGCCAACTTCCTGACTATC. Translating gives CATQRPRSGANFLTI.

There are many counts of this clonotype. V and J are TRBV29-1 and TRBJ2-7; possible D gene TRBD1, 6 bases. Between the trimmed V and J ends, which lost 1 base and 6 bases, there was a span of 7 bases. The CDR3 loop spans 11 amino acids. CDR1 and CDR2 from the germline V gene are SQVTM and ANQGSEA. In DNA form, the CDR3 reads TGCAGCGTTGAAGGAGGGGGCGAGCAGTACTTC. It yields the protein CSVEGGGEQYF.